One and the same sample provided the 27 T cell receptor beta chains below, sequenced in a study of shared clonotypes between healthy human individuals. The naive CD8 subset, CD45RO-negative cells positively selected for CCR7, excluded terminally differentiated effector memory CD45RA+ cells. TCRdb's table, derived via immunoSEQ multiplex PCR, lists solely in-frame clones and lacks some. Of about 1,800,000 clones in the sample, about 95% are singletons; the top ten hold more than 0.9%. The sample comprised naive CD8+ T cells sorted from blood. Source of these receptors: a man aged 18 to 29 in good health.

The CDR3 loop is CASSQISGINYGYTF. The CDR3 DNA reads as TGCGCCAGCAGCCAGATATCAGGGATTAACTATGGCTACACCTTC. The chain has TRBV4-1 and TRBJ1-2, with D possibly matching TRBD1 (5 bases). This CDR3 has 15 amino acids. Trimming took 3 bases from V and 1 from J, leaving 12 bases between them. Germline V gene sequence: CDR1 MGHRA, CDR2 YSYEKL.

Worth noting for this clone: Other DNA sequences in this sample translate to the same CDR3. The V gene is TRBV27, the J gene TRBJ2-7; D not certain. Trimming left V 3 bases short and J 4 bases short, with 7 bases between. Per germline, CDR1 MNHEY and CDR2 SMNVEV (reference sequence). The CDR3 has 12 amino acids. CDR3 nucleotide sequence: TGTGCCAGCAGTTTCGACGGTTACGAGCAGTACTTC. This sequence encodes CASSFDGYEQYF.

This clone showed up just once. This specimen includes other DNA sequences encoding the same CDR3. The chain couples TRBV9 to TRBJ2-3; the D gene is possibly TRBD2 (6 bases). Per the germline V gene, CDR1 is SGDLS and CDR2 is YYNGEE. The CDR3 covers 12 residues. Trimming cost V 2 bases and J 5 bases, with 6 bases left between them. The CDR3 sequence is CASSVGGDTQYF. The CDR3 coding sequence is TGTGCCAGCAGCGTGGGGGGAGATACGCAGTATTTT.

This clone was counted between two and nine times. The chain has TRBV19 and TRBJ1-5, with 9 nucleotides matching TRBD1. The CDR3 consists of 14 residues. Germline CDR1 is LNHDA and CDR2 is SQIVND (reference sequence). Trimming cost V 6 bases and J 6 bases; bases outside gene matches: 6. CDR3 nucleotide sequence: TGTGCCAGTAGGCTGACAGGGGGTACTCAGCCCCAGCATTTT. It codes for CASRLTGGTQPQHF.

This clone was detected only once. V and J are TRBV4-3 and TRBJ2-1; 10 bases match TRBD2. The CDR3 runs to 17 residues. The germline CDR1 and CDR2 sequences are LGHNA and YSLEER. Losses at the gene ends were 0 bases for V and 3 bases for J; bases not matched to a gene: 5. The DNA for the CDR3 is TGCGCCAGCAGCCAAGACTGGACTAGCGGCTTCTACAATGAGCAGTTCTTC. This encodes CASSQDWTSGFYNEQFF.

V and J are TRBV6-5 and TRBJ1-2, with D unclear. The CDR3 extends over 15 amino acids. Deletions cut 4 bases from V and 4 bases from J, with 16 bases between. Germline CDR1 reads MNHEY; CDR2 reads SVGAGI. CDR3: CASSSVRAVSYGYTF. CDR3 bases: TGTGCCAGCAGTTCCGTTCGGGCAGTTAGCTATGGCTACACCTTC.

The chain couples TRBV27 to TRBJ2-2; D is undetermined. The CDR3 has 14 amino acids. Germline V gives CDR1 MNHEY, CDR2 SMNVEV (reference sequence). The germline V and J ends were trimmed by 1 base and 4 bases, with 7 bases remaining between them. The DNA for the CDR3 is TGTGCCAGCAGTTTATTATCCTCCACCGGGGAGCTGTTTTTT. It yields the protein CASSLLSSTGELFF.

The chain recombines TRBV27 with TRBJ2-1; D uncertain. Trimming removed 4 bases from V and 3 bases from J, with 13 bases in between. Looked up from germline, CDR1 is MNHEY and CDR2 is SMNVEV (reference sequence). This CDR3 contains 15 residues. CDR3 DNA sequence: TGTGCCAGCAGTTCCACCCCCGGTCTCTACAATGAGCAGTTCTTC. This translates into CASSSTPGLYNEQFF.

This chain connects TRBV7-8 to TRBJ2-2; D remains unclear. The CDR3 sequence is 10 residues long. Trimming shortened V by 0 bases and J by 10 bases, and 0 bases separated the two germline ends. Looked up from germline, CDR1 is SGHVS and CDR2 is FQNEAQ. Here the CDR3 reads CASSLAELFF. CDR3 DNA sequence: TGTGCCAGCAGCTTAGCGGAGCTGTTTTTT.

The J gene is TRBJ2-7, the V gene TRBV27; D unclear. CDR1 is MNHEY and CDR2 is SMNVEV in the germline V gene (reference sequence). CDR3 length equals 15 residues. The ends were cut back, 6 bases at V and 0 bases at J, with 15 bases in the middle. CDR3 region: CASSPTYAYSYEQYF. The CDR3 DNA is TGTGCCAGCAGCCCCACATACGCGTACTCCTACGAGCAGTACTTC.

V usage is TRBV5-1 and J usage is TRBJ2-3, with TRBD2 matching 10 bases. Germline CDR1 is SGHRS and CDR2 is YFSETQ. The CDR3 has 16 amino acids. The J segment lost 2 bases and the V segment lost 4 bases, leaving 7 bases of the junction unmatched. The CDR3 protein is CASSPRLAGNTDTQYF. As DNA, the CDR3 is TGCGCCAGCAGCCCACGACTAGCGGGCAACACAGATACGCAGTATTTT.

The J gene is TRBJ2-7, the V gene TRBV28, with D maybe TRBD1 (8 bases). V dropped 5 bases and J dropped 2 bases, with 13 bases sitting between them. Germline loops: CDR1 MDHEN, CDR2 SYDVKM. The CDR3 extends over 14 amino acids. In DNA form, the CDR3 reads TGTGCCAGCAGTACTACAGGGGGGGCCTACGAGCAGTACTTC. The encoded protein is CASSTTGGAYEQYF.

The V and J genes are TRBV7-2 and TRBJ2-7, with D unclear. From germline, CDR1 is SGHTA and CDR2 FQGNSA. Trimming shortened V by 5 bases and J by 2 bases, and 7 bases separated the two germline ends. This CDR3 contains 12 residues. CDR3 amino acids: CASSPAPYEQYF. CDR3 in DNA: TGTGCCAGCAGCCCCGCCCCCTACGAGCAGTACTTC. Combining the CDR3 with reference TRBV7-2 and TRBJ2-7 gives the whole variable domain GAGVSQSPSNKVTEKGKDVELRCDPISGHTALYWYRQSLGQGLEFLIYFQGNSAPDKSGLPSDRFSAERTGGSVSTLTIQRTQQEDSAVYLCASSPAPYEQYFGPGTRLTVT.

Comments on this clone: Other DNA sequences from this sample encode an identical CDR3 as well. J is TRBJ2-2 and V is TRBV5-4; D is perhaps TRBD1 or TRBD2 (5 bases each). The V end lost 2 bases, the J end lost 4 bases, and 6 bases lay between the germline ends. Germline assignment: CDR1 SGHNT and CDR2 YYREEE (reference sequence). The CDR3 length is 13 residues. The CDR3 is CASSFGGTGELFF. CDR3 nucleotide sequence: TGTGCCAGCAGCTTTGGGGGCACCGGGGAGCTGTTTTTT.

Regarding this clone: Other nucleotide sequences in the sample specify the same CDR3. The chain links TRBV6-5 to TRBJ2-5; D might be TRBD2 (6 bases). V shed 8 bases and J shed 2 bases, with 15 bases lying between them. The CDR3 covers 14 residues. Per the germline V gene, CDR1 is MNHEY and CDR2 is SVGAGI. The CDR3 here is CASSPLAIQETQYF. CDR3 in DNA: TGTGCCAGCTCCCCGCTAGCGATACAAGAGACCCAGTACTTC.

The chain carries TRBV6-6 and TRBJ1-6; TRBD1 aligns across 8 bases. Germline CDR1 reads MNHNY; CDR2 reads SVGAGI (reference sequence). The V segment lost 6 bases and the J segment 8 bases; nucleotides outside the gene matches: 12. CDR3 length: 16 amino acids. CDR3 coding DNA: TGTGCCAGCAGCTCAACTCAGGGGGCTTTGGATTCACCCCTCCACTTT. Translation: CASSSTQGALDSPLHF.

This rearrangement joins TRBV4-2 to TRBJ1-6; no clear D. Trimming shortened V by 0 bases and J by 0 bases, and 9 bases separated the two germline ends. The germline gives CDR1 LGHNA, CDR2 YNFKEQ. There are 17 residues in the CDR3. The CDR3 reads CASSQDPESSYNSPLHF. CDR3 coding DNA: TGTGCCAGCAGCCAAGATCCCGAGAGCTCCTATAATTCACCCCTCCACTTT.

This rearrangement joins TRBV2 to TRBJ1-5, with 10 bases identical to TRBD1. The V gene's germline CDR1 is SNHLY and CDR2 FYNNEI. Germline trimming cut 3 bases from V and 0 bases from J; bases unmatched to any gene: 17. This CDR3 has 21 residues. CDR3 nucleotide sequence: TGTGCCAGCAGTGAGGGACAGGGGATCGTCTCGAGCAGTAATAGCAATCAGCCCCAGCATTTT. Protein product: CASSEGQGIVSSSNSNQPQHF.

Remarks on this clone: Distinct nucleotide sequences in the sample also encode this CDR3. This chain joins TRBV9 and TRBJ2-1; D assignment may be TRBD1 or TRBD2 (5 bases each). Germline CDR1 is SGDLS and CDR2 is YYNGEE. The CDR3 is made up of 14 amino acids. Trimming cost V 4 bases and J 0 bases, with 8 bases left between them. DNA of the CDR3: TGTGCCAGCAGCCCGGGGCCCTCCTACAATGAGCAGTTCTTC. Translating it yields CASSPGPSYNEQFF.

V gene TRBV15 combines with J gene TRBJ2-2; the D is unclear. CDR3 length equals 13 residues. Germline assignment: CDR1 LNHNV and CDR2 YYDKDF (reference sequence). Trimming removed 3 bases from V and 5 bases from J, with 7 bases in between. The CDR3 nucleotides read TGTGCCACCAGCAGGGTCTCTACCGGGGAGCTGTTTTTT. Its protein product is CATSRVSTGELFF.

As to this clone: Other DNA variants within this sample encode the same CDR3. The chain has TRBV27 and TRBJ2-5; 7 bases match TRBD1. This CDR3 region has 13 residues. V gave up 5 bases and J gave up 4 bases; unmatched junction bases: 4. The germline CDR1 and CDR2 sequences are MNHEY and SMNVEV (reference sequence). The CDR3 bases are TGTGCCAGCAGTCAGACAGGGTTAGAGACCCAGTACTTC. This gives the protein CASSQTGLETQYF.

This clone was counted once. V and J are TRBV4-1 and TRBJ2-7, with D perhaps TRBD2 (5 bases). Per germline, CDR1 MGHRA and CDR2 YSYEKL. Trimming took 1 base from V and 3 from J, leaving 13 bases between them. The CDR3 contains 15 residues. The CDR3 DNA follows: TGCGCCAGCAGCCAAGGTCTCAGAGCGGACTACGAGCAGTACTTC. Translating it yields CASSQGLRADYEQYF.

Of note for this clone: The junction shows a germline mismatch at one end, possibly a read error. The chain employs TRBV2 and TRBJ2-7; the D gene is possibly TRBD1 (6 bases). CDR1 is SNHLY and CDR2 is FYNNEI in the germline V gene. This CDR3 has 13 residues. CDR3 in DNA: TGTGCCAGCAGTGAAAGGGCGGCAGGGGAGTTTCACTTC. It encodes CASSERAAGEFHF.

The chain joins TRBV30 to TRBJ1-4, with TRBD1 matching over 8 bases. Per germline, CDR1 GTSNPN and CDR2 SVGIG (reference sequence). There are 15 residues in the CDR3. V lost 1 base and J lost 8; bases outside the gene matches: 9. The CDR3 nucleotides read TGTGCCTGGAGTGACCGACAGGGGTTCGAGGAAAAACTGTTTTTT. It specifies CAWSDRQGFEEKLFF.

The chain combines TRBV27 with TRBJ2-7, with D perhaps matching TRBD1 (6 bases). The germline gives CDR1 MNHEY, CDR2 SMNVEV (reference sequence). There are 14 residues in the CDR3. Trimming took off 6 bases at V and 3 bases at J, with 15 bases between the two ends. The CDR3 sequence is CASSSETGFYEQYF. CDR3 nucleotides: TGTGCCAGCAGCAGCGAGACAGGATTCTACGAGCAGTACTTC.

This chain uses TRBV4-3 with TRBJ2-7; D might be TRBD1 (6 bases). The CDR3 is 14 amino acids. Per the germline V gene, CDR1 is LGHNA and CDR2 is YSLEER. The V end lost 1 base, the J end lost 7 bases, and 14 bases lay between the germline ends. CDR3 residues: CASSQGGQGLEQYF. CDR3 nucleotides: TGCGCCAGCAGCCAAGGGGGCCAGGGGCTGGAGCAGTACTTC.

The chain employs TRBV2 and TRBJ2-5; D is possibly TRBD1 or TRBD2 (5 bases each). V was clipped by 6 bases and J by 5 bases, with 13 bases between them. CDR3 length: 13 amino acids. CDR1 is SNHLY and CDR2 is FYNNEI in the germline V gene. Here the CDR3 reads CASRETEGETQYF. CDR3 nucleotide sequence: TGTGCCAGCAGAGAGACCGAGGGGGAGACCCAGTACTTC.